The rows below give T cell receptor beta chains drawn from one sample of a study of blood T cell repertoires in COVID-19. Clones were sequenced by immunoSEQ multiplex PCR, and TCRdb holds only the in-frame ones, with some missing. The table shows approximately 67,000 clones, with 87% occurring only once. Sequencing was done on a sample of peripheral blood. The receptors stem from a woman older than 75 with acute or convalescent COVID-19. Both conserved end residues are part of each CDR3. Fields, in order: D gene, clone size, J gene, V gene, CDR3 protein, CDR3 DNA. A D gene is named only where the DNA matches it firmly. Some rows mark clone size as missing; the rest say once, few, many or name a class of expanded clone.

NA NA TRBJ1-1 TRBV29-1 CSVDRVNTEAFF TGCAGCGTTGATCGCGTGAACACTGAAGCTTTCTTT
NA NA TRBJ2-3 TRBV6-2/TRBV6-3 CASSLRTVGPGGQYF TGTGCCAGCAGTCTGCGGACAGTTGGGCCGGGGGGGCAGTATTTT
NA NA TRBJ2-1 TRBV1 CTSSQGRDDSYNEQFF TGCACCAGCAGCCAAGGGAGGGACGACTCCTACAATGAGCAGTTCTTC
TRBD1 NA TRBJ2-1 TRBV27 CASSDLQGARVNEQFF TGTGCCAGCAGTGACTTACAGGGGGCGCGGGTCAATGAGCAGTTCTTC
NA NA TRBJ2-6 TRBV3-1/TRBV3-2 CASSRPGRTGANVLTF TGTGCCAGCAGCCGGCCGGGGAGAACTGGGGCCAACGTCCTGACTTTC
NA NA TRBJ2-3 TRBV28 CASVRRGTLDTQYF TGTGCCAGCGTTAGAAGAGGGACTCTAGATACGCAGTATTTT
NA NA TRBJ1-6 TRBV5-5 CASKYQQQGGQSPLHF TGTGCCAGCAAGTACCAGCAACAGGGAGGGCAGTCACCCCTCCACTTT
NA once TRBJ1-6 TRBV27 CASSYRSPNSPLHF TGTGCCAGCAGTTACAGGTCCCCTAATTCACCCCTCCACTTT
NA NA TRBJ2-3 TRBV7-2 CASSRFRGSTDTQYF TGTGCCAGCAGCCGCTTCCGCGGGAGCACAGATACGCAGTATTTT
NA NA TRBJ1-5 TRBV27 CASNLRGGQPQHF TGTGCCAGCAATCTACGCGGGGGTCAGCCCCAGCATTTT
NA NA TRBJ1-6 TRBV11-2 CASSFGTVGYNSPLHF TGTGCCAGCAGCTTCGGGACTGTGGGATATAATTCACCCCTCCACTTT
TRBD2 NA TRBJ2-7 TRBV5-4 CASSPGTNLGEQYF TGTGCCAGCAGCCCCGGGACTAACCTAGGCGAGCAGTACTTC
TRBD1 NA TRBJ1-2 TRBV28 CASVLQGAYGYTF TGTGCCTCTGTCCTACAGGGGGCCTATGGCTACACCTTC
NA NA TRBJ1-2 TRBV23-1 CASSQKYSYGYTF TGCGCCAGCAGTCAAAAATACAGCTATGGCTACACCTTC
NA NA TRBJ1-2 TRBV29-1 CSVPLGTTRGGYTF TGCAGCGTGCCCCTGGGGACTACTAGGGGAGGCTACACCTTC
TRBD2 NA TRBJ2-1 TRBV28 CASTLSGSGFDEQFF TGTGCCAGCACCCTTAGCGGGAGCGGGTTCGATGAGCAGTTCTTC
TRBD1 NA TRBJ1-5 TRBV19 CASSISQGAVGQPQHF TGTGCCAGTAGTATAAGTCAGGGGGCAGTAGGCCAGCCCCAGCATTTT
NA once TRBJ1-2 TRBV12-3/TRBV12-4 CASRKTGYGYTF TGTGCCAGCAGAAAGACTGGTTATGGCTACACCTTC
NA once TRBJ1-6 TRBV11-3 CASSSHGRGRDNSPLHF TGTGCCAGCAGCTCACACGGTAGGGGTAGAGATAATTCACCCCTCCACTTT
NA NA TRBJ2-1 TRBV7-2 CASSLATSRRADNEQFF TGTGCCAGCAGCTTAGCAACTAGCCGACGAGCGGACAATGAGCAGTTCTTC
TRBD1 NA TRBJ2-7 TRBV23-1 CASSQSEGTGTYEQYF TGCGCCAGCAGTCAATCGGAGGGGACAGGGACCTACGAGCAGTACTTC
NA NA TRBJ1-3 TRBV28 CASTLRGGLGGNTIYF TGTGCCAGCACCCTCCGGGGGGGGCTCGGTGGAAACACCATATATTTT
NA NA TRBJ1-6 TRBV21-1 CASSKARRRDSSYNSPLHF TGTGCCAGCAGCAAAGCACGGCGGCGGGACAGCTCCTATAATTCACCCCTCCACTTT
NA NA TRBJ1-1 TRBV6-5 CASTAGGYTEAFF TGTGCCAGCACAGCAGGAGGCTACACTGAAGCTTTCTTT
NA NA TRBJ2-3 TRBV11-2 CASSVRGATSTDTQYF TGTGCCAGCAGCGTCAGGGGTGCGACTAGCACAGATACGCAGTATTTT
NA NA TRBJ1-4 TRBV28 CASSTSGDRFLKKLFF TGTGCCAGCAGTACCTCAGGGGACCGGTTTCTCAAAAAACTGTTTTTT
TRBD2 NA TRBJ2-7 TRBV13 CASSLLRGTSAYEQYF TGTGCCAGCAGCTTACTACGAGGGACTAGCGCCTACGAGCAGTACTTC
TRBD2 NA TRBJ2-7 TRBV10-1 CASSAGGQYSGRENEQYF TGCGCCAGCAGTGCAGGAGGGCAGTACAGCGGGAGAGAGAACGAGCAGTACTTC
NA NA TRBJ1-2 TRBV19 CASSNRNYGYTF TGTGCCAGTAGTAACAGGAACTATGGCTACACCTTC
TRBD1 NA TRBJ2-1 TRBV4-1 CASSQDRGRSPYNEQFF TGCGCCAGCAGCCAAGACAGGGGGCGATCCCCCTACAATGAGCAGTTCTTC
NA NA TRBJ1-1 TRBV6-6 CASSPAAPNRAFF TGTGCCAGCAGCCCCGCGGCCCCCAACCGAGCTTTCTTT
TRBD2 NA TRBJ2-3 TRBV2 CASSGGGATDTQYF TGTGCCAGCAGTGGGGGGGGTGCCACAGATACGCAGTATTTT
TRBD2 NA TRBJ2-3 TRBV18 CASSRDGLAGTTDTQYF TGTGCCAGCTCCCGCGACGGGCTAGCGGGAACCACAGATACGCAGTATTTT